This T cell receptor (beta chain) was documented in a study of blood T cell repertoires in COVID-19. Overall study: Acute-phase and convalescent COVID-19 samples originated in the United States, Italy and Spain. The cDNA or gDNA used as material had been derived from T cells, B-cell-depleted T cells, or PBMCs.

In the original workflow: By means of reference gene primer amplification, nucleated cell counts were estimated. Produced via immunoSEQ multiplex PCR; TCRdb's table is partial and in-frame only. The V and J calls and the clone size are those of that table, but D and trimming were determined from the DNA. Of a few hundred thousand clones in the sample, more than 85% were seen once. With 6 bases removed from V and 1 base from J, the gap between germline ends came to 10 bases. From germline, CDR1 is MNHEY and CDR2 SMNVEV (reference sequence). The CDR3 length is 14 residues. Sequences were obtained from peripheral blood. This receptor was identified in a man younger than 35 with active or convalescent COVID-19. This rearrangement joins TRBV27 to TRBJ2-1; D is ambiguous. The CDR3 coding sequence is TGTGCCAGCAGCAGCACCGGGTCCTACAATGAGCAGTTCTTC. Residues: CASSSTGSYNEQFF.